A selection of T cell receptor beta chains follows, all from one sample in a study of cytomegalovirus exposure and HLA in healthy donors. Sequenced by immunoSEQ multiplex PCR; TCRdb stores in-frame clones only, minus some. The sample consists of 150,000 to 200,000 clones, approximately 80% of them appearing once. What was sequenced was PBMCs. These TCRs come from a woman in her 30s in good health and CMV-seronegative. Each CDR3 is given with its conserved first and last residue. Size is omitted from some rows. Given values are once, few, many or a class for expanded clones.

v_call	clone_size	j_call	cdr3_aa
TRBV5-8	-	TRBJ1-6	CASRSTFSSYNSPLHF
TRBV10-1	-	TRBJ1-4	CASSEFREAHSREKLFF
TRBV19	-	TRBJ2-7	CASSPLVGGPPYEQYF
TRBV5-8	-	TRBJ2-2	CASSWAPGQRFTGELFF
TRBV5-6	few	TRBJ1-2	CASSPDLQGAGGYTF
TRBV30	-	TRBJ1-5	CAWAGSNQPQHF
TRBV28	once	TRBJ1-1	CASSLWDSEAFF
TRBV5-1	few	TRBJ1-2	CASSSDKDGYTF
TRBV19	-	TRBJ1-2	CASSIRGQGTSNYGYTF
TRBV29-1	-	TRBJ2-7	CSVELVREMAYEQYF
TRBV9	-	TRBJ1-2	CASSAETAYSNYGYTF
TRBV29-1	-	TRBJ2-5	CSILDGGQETQYF
TRBV28	-	TRBJ2-7	CASRTSGTMYEQYF
TRBV7-9	few	TRBJ2-7	CASSLAGEINEQYF
TRBV9	-	TRBJ2-1	CASRGQTSNEQFF
TRBV7-9	-	TRBJ1-2	CASSLSMSARGYTF